The T cell receptor beta chain under discussion was sequenced for a study of regulatory T cells in long-lasting Graves disease. TCR beta libraries were built with iRepertoire HTBI primers and Arm-PCR of CDR3 regions. TCRdb re-derived calls from the multiplex PCR reads in MiXCR, one entry per CDR3 protein. The data contain approximately 540,000 distinct CDR3 sequences, 12% of them singletons. Stated time point: newly diagnosed GD, antithyroid drugs for less than 3 months. Preparation of the TCR library used RNA extracted from PBMCs. This clonotype came up many times. The CDR3 loop spans 17 amino acids. V was pared by 1 base and J by 12 bases, with 25 bases between. The germline gives CDR1 SEHNR, CDR2 FQNEAQ (reference sequence). The sample was also reused in another study, on T cells in Graves' hyperthyroidism and ophthalmopathy. That source reports: First-round RT-PCR of the TCR CDR3 relied on the HTBI primer set. The model predicted ophthalmopathy a median approximately six months before onset.

This chain links TRBV7-9 with TRBJ2-1; tentatively, D is TRBD2 (5 bases). The sample here was peripheral blood mononuclear cells (PBMCs), taken at new diagnosis, from a patient treated with antithyroid drugs. The TCR originated in a woman in her twenties or thirties with Graves disease. The CDR3 region has the DNA TGTGCCAGCAGCTTAGGGTTCTCAGCGATAACAATGAGCGGGCAGTTCTTC. Translation: CASSLGFSAITMSGQFF.